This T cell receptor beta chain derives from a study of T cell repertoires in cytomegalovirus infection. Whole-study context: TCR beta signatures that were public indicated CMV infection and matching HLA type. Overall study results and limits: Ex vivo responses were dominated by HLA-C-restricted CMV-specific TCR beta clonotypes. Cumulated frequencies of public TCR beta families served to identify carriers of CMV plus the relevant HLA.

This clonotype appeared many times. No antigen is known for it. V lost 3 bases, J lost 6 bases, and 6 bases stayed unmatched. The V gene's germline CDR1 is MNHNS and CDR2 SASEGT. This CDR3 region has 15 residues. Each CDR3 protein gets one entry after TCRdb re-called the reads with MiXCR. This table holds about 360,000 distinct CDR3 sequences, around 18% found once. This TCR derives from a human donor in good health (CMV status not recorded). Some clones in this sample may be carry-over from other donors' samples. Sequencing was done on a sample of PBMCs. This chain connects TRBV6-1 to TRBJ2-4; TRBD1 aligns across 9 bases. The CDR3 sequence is CASSEGTGILNIQYF. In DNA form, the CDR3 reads TGTGCCAGCAGTGAGGGGACAGGGATTTTAAACATTCAGTACTTC.